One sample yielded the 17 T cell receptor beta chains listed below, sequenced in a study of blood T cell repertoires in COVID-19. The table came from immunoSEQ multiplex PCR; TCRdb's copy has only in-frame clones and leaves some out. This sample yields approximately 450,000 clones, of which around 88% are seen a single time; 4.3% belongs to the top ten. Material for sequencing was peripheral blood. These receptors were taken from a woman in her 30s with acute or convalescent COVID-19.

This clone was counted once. DNA of the CDR3: TGTGCCAGCAGCCCCAGACTAGATAATGAAAAACTGTTTTTT. This translates into CASSPRLDNEKLFF. The chain uses TRBV25-1 and TRBJ1-4; D remains unclear. Between the trimmed V and J ends, which lost 6 bases and 4 bases, there was a span of 12 bases. The CDR3 loop spans 14 amino acids. CDR1 MGHDK and CDR2 SYGVNS come from the germline V gene.

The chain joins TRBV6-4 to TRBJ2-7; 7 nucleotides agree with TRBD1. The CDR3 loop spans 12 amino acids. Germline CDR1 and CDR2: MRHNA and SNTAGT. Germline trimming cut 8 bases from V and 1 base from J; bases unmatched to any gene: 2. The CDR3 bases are TGTGCCAGCGGGGGACAGTCCTACGAGCAGTACTTC. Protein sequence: CASGGQSYEQYF.

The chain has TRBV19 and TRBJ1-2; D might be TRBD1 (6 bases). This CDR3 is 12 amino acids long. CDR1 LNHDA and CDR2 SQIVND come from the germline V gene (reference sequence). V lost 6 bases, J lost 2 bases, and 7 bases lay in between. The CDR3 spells CASRGTNYGYTF. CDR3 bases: TGTGCCAGTAGAGGGACAAACTATGGCTACACCTTC.

The CDR3 loop is CASSSAGGGTEAFF. The CDR3 nucleotides are TGTGCCAGCAGCTCTGCAGGGGGCGGCACTGAAGCTTTCTTT. The V and J genes are TRBV5-6 and TRBJ1-1; TRBD1 matches 8 bases. CDR3 length equals 14 residues. CDR1 is SGHDT, CDR2 YYEEEE, per germline. The V and J ends lost 3 bases and 4 bases, in that order; junction bases with no gene match: 5. Drawing the rest from reference TRBV5-6 and TRBJ1-1, the complete variable domain is DAGVTQSPTHLIKTRGQQVTLRCSPKSGHDTVSWYQQALGQGPQFIFQYYEEEERQRGNFPDRFSGHQFPNYSSELNVNALLLGDSALYLCASSSAGGGTEAFFGQGTRLTVV.

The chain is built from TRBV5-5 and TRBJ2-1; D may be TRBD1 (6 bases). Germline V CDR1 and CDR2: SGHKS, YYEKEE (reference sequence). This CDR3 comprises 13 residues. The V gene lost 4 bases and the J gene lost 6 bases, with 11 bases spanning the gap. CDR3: CASSGTGFNEQFF. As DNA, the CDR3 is TGTGCCAGCAGCGGAACAGGGTTCAATGAGCAGTTCTTC.

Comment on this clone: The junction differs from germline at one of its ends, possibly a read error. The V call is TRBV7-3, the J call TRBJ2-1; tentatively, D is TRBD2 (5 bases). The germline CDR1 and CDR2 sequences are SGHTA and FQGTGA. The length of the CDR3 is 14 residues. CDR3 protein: CASSLSSDYIEQFF. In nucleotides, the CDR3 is TGTGCCAGCAGCTTATCCTCCGACTACATTGAGCAGTTCTTC.

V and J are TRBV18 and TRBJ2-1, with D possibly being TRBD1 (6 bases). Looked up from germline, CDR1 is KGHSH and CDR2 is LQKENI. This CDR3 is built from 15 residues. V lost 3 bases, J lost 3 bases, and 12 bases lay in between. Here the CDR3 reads CASSPTGYLYNEQFF. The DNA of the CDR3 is TGTGCCAGCTCACCTACAGGGTATCTCTACAATGAGCAGTTCTTC.

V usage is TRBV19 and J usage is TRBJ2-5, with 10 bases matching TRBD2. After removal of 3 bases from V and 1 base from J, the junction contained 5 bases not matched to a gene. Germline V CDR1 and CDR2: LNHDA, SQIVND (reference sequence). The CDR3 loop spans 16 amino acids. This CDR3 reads CASSISSGGFQETQYF. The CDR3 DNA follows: TGTGCCAGTAGTATCTCTAGCGGGGGTTTCCAAGAGACCCAGTACTTC.

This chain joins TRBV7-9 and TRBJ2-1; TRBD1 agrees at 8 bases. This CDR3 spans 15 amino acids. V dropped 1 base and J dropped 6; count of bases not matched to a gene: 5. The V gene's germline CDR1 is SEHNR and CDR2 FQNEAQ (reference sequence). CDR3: CASSLGQGKANEQFF. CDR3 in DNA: TGTGCCAGCAGCTTAGGACAGGGGAAGGCCAATGAGCAGTTCTTC.

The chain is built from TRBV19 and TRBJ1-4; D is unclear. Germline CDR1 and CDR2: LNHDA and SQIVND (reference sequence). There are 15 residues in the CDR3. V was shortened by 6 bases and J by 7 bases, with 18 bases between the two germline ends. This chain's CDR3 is CASSSPVRTREKLFF. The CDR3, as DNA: TGTGCCAGTAGCTCCCCAGTGAGGACTCGTGAAAAACTGTTTTTT. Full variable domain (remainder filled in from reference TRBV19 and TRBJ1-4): DGGITQSPKYLFRKEGQNVTLSCEQNLNHDAMYWYRQDPGQGLRLIYYSQIVNDFQKGDIAEGYSVSREKKESFPLTVTSAQKNPTAFYLCASSSPVRTREKLFFGSGTQLSVL.

The DNA of the CDR3 is TGCGCCAGCAGCTTGGAGGGACAGCCAAATCAGCCCCAGCATTTT. Amino acids: CASSLEGQPNQPQHF. This sequence joins TRBV5-1 and TRBJ1-5, with 7 bases aligning to TRBD1. There are 15 residues in the CDR3. V lost 0 bases and J lost 4; bases outside the gene matches: 4. Germline V gives CDR1 SGHRS, CDR2 YFSETQ.

This chain's CDR3 is CASSYEQLYGYTF. In nucleotides, the CDR3 is TGTGCCAGCAGTTACGAACAGCTCTATGGCTACACCTTC. V and J are TRBV6-5 and TRBJ1-2; no clear D. The CDR3 contains 13 residues. CDR1 MNHEY and CDR2 SVGAGI come from the germline V gene. Trimming took off 2 bases at V and 4 bases at J, with 8 bases between the two ends.

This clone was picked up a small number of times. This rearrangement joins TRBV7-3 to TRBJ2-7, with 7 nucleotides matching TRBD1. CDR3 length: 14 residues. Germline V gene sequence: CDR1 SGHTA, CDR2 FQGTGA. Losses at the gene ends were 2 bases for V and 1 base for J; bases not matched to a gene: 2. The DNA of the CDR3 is TGTGCCAGCAGCTTATCAGGGGGTTCCTACGAGCAGTACTTC. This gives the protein CASSLSGGSYEQYF.

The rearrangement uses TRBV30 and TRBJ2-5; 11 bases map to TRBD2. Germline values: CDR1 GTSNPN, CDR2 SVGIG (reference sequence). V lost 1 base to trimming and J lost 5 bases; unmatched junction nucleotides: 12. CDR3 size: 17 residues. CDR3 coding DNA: TGTGCCTGGAGTGCTCCTTTTAGCGGGGGGGCTAAGGAGACCCAGTACTTC. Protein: CAWSAPFSGGAKETQYF.

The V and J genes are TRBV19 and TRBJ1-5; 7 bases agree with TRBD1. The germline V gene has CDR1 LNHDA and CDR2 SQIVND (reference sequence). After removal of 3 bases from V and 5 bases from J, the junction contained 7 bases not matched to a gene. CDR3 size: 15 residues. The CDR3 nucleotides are TGTGCCAGTAGTATCCTGGACAGGATGGATCAGCCCCAGCATTTT. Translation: CASSILDRMDQPQHF.

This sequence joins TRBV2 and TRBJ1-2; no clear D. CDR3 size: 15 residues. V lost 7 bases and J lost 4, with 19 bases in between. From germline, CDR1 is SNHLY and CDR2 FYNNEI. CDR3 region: CASTLFWSGSYGYTF. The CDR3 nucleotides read TGTGCCAGCACCCTTTTTTGGTCCGGGTCCTATGGCTACACCTTC.

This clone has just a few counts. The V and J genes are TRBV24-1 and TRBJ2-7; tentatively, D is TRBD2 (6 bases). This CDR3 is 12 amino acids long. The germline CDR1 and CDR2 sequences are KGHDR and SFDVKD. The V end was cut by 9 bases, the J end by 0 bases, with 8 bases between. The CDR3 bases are TGTGCCACCGGAGGGGACTCCTACGAGCAGTACTTC. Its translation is CATGGDSYEQYF.